These 24 T cell receptor beta chains share one sample of origin, sequenced in a study of T cell clonality in common variable immunodeficiency. No antigen has been identified for these receptors. Clones were sequenced by immunoSEQ multiplex PCR, and TCRdb holds only the in-frame ones, with some missing. The data show 20,000 to 25,000 clones, with none appearing a single time. The study, taken as a whole, reports: Fewer deletions and N-nucleotide insertions were reportedly seen in common variable immunodeficiency TCR beta sequences.

The specimen sequenced was peripheral blood mononuclear cells. Receptors were obtained from a human donor with common variable immunodeficiency.

This clone was seen ten or more times. The CDR3 end is not reached by the read, which stops 3 residues before it; the germline J gene fills it in. The gene calls are TRBV5-1 and TRBJ2-7; 9 bases line up with TRBD1. There are 15 residues in the CDR3. Germline CDR1 SGHRS, CDR2 YFSETQ. V was clipped by 4 bases and J by 2 bases; unmatched bases: 7. The sequenced CDR3 bases are TGCGCCAGCAGCACCAAGACAGGGGGGGCCTACGAG. Amino acid sequence: CASSTKTGGAYE. The whole CDR3 sequence reads CASSTKTGGAYEQYF. The variable domain in full, with the rest retrieved from reference TRBV5-1 and TRBJ2-7, is KAGVTQTPRYLIKTRGQQVTLSCSPISGHRSVSWYQQTPGQGLQFLFEYFSETQRNKGNFPGRFSGRQFSNSRSEMNVSTLELGDSALYLCASSTKTGGAYEQYFGPGTRLTVT.

This clone has a count of ten or more. The CDR3 is cut off 3 residues early in the read; its end comes from the germline J gene. The genes are TRBV7-3 and TRBJ2-2; 14 positions match TRBD2. Trimming removed 5 bases from V and 6 bases from J; junction bases left unmatched: 5. CDR1 SGHTA and CDR2 FQGTGA come from the germline V gene. This CDR3 has 16 residues. Partial CDR3 DNA: TGTGCCAGCAGCCTAGGACTAGCGGGGGGAGCCGGGGAG. Protein product: CASSLGLAGGAGE. From start to end, the CDR3 is CASSLGLAGGAGELFF. Supplemented by reference TRBV7-3 and TRBJ2-2, the full variable domain reads GAGVSQTPSNKVTEKGKYVELRCDPISGHTALYWYRQSLGQGPEFLIYFQGTGAADDSGLPNDRFFAVRPEGSVSTLKIQRTERGDSAVYLCASSLGLAGGAGELFFGEGSRLTVL.

The sample holds many counts of this clone. The CDR3 extends 3 residues past the end of the read, so its final part is completed from the germline J gene. The V and J genes are TRBV7-9 and TRBJ2-7; tentative D call: TRBD1 (7 bases). This CDR3 region has 13 residues. Trimming cost V 5 bases and J 6 bases, with 14 bases left between them. Germline loops: CDR1 SEHNR, CDR2 FQNEAQ (reference sequence). The CDR3 reads CASSPGGNGEQYF. CDR3 DNA, as far as it was read: TGTGCCAGCAGCCCAGGGGGGAATGGCGAG.

This clone came up many times. The part of the CDR3 DNA that was read is TGTGCCTGGAGTGCTCACTATAGTAGTCAGACCGGGGAG. Amino acid sequence: CAWSAHYSSQTGE. In full, the CDR3 reads CAWSAHYSSQTGELFF. The chain is built from TRBV30 and TRBJ2-2, with D hard to call. The read stops 3 residues short of the end of the CDR3; the missing end is completed from the germline J gene. Germline-derived CDR1 and CDR2 are GTSNPN and SVGIG (reference sequence). The germline V and J ends were trimmed by 1 base and 5 bases, with 17 bases remaining between them. This CDR3 has 16 amino acids.

In this sample, this clone turned up a few times. Read data end 3 residues before the CDR3 end; the end is taken from the germline J gene. This chain joins TRBV7-2 and TRBJ1-4; TRBD1 matches at 7 bases. This CDR3 has 14 residues. J lost 7 bases, V lost 3 bases, and 5 bases had no gene match. The germline gives CDR1 SGHTA, CDR2 FQGNSA. The covered CDR3 bases are TGTGCCAGCAGCTTGTCCAGGGGGAGTGAAAAA. Amino acid sequence: CASSLSRGSEK. The full CDR3 sequence reads CASSLSRGSEKLFF.

A few counts support this clone. The sequenced fragment ends 3 residues before the CDR3 boundary, so the rest is inferred from the germline J gene. The chain joins TRBV7-2 to TRBJ2-7, with 7 bases identical to TRBD1. V lost 5 bases and J lost 4; bases outside the gene matches: 5. The CDR3 has 13 amino acids. Germline loops: CDR1 SGHTA, CDR2 FQGNSA. The CDR3 sequence: CASSPQQGYEQYF. The sequenced CDR3 bases are TGTGCCAGCAGCCCCCAACAGGGGTACGAG.

This clone has a count of ten or more. Read data end 3 residues before the CDR3 end; the end is taken from the germline J gene. J is TRBJ2-2 and V is TRBV7-6, with TRBD1 matching 8 bases. Trimming cost V 5 bases and J 4 bases; bases outside gene matches: 12. The CDR3 has 17 amino acids. Germline CDR1 and CDR2: SGHVS and FNYEAQ. CDR3 DNA, as far as it was read: TGTGCCAGCAGCGTCACAGGGGGGCGACCCTTCACCGGGGAG. This translates into CASSVTGGRPFTGE. The entire CDR3 sequence reads CASSVTGGRPFTGELFF.

In this sample, this clone turned up many times. The read ends 3 residues before the CDR3 terminus; that terminus is restored from the germline J gene. The chain joins TRBV7-8 to TRBJ1-1; the D gene is possibly TRBD1 (6 bases). Germline lookup yields CDR1 SGHVS and CDR2 FQNEAQ. The CDR3 sequence is 16 residues long. This chain's CDR3 is CASSLSTGTIRVGAFF. The sequenced part of the CDR3 DNA is TGTGCCAGCAGCTTATCCACCGGGACAATTAGGGTTGGG.

This clone was seen ten or more times. The read ends 3 residues before the CDR3 terminus; that terminus is restored from the germline J gene. The V call is TRBV4-1, the J call TRBJ1-2, with 9 bases aligning to TRBD1. The ends lost 4 bases at V and 6 bases at J; junction bases unmatched: 12. The CDR3 length is 16 residues. CDR1 is MGHRA and CDR2 is YSYEKL in the germline V gene. The part of the CDR3 DNA that was read is TGCGCCAGCAGCCCCGTTGCGGGACAGGGCATTGATGGC. Protein product: CASSPVAGQGIDG. The CDR3 in its entirety is CASSPVAGQGIDGYTF.

Many counts were recorded for this clone. The read terminates 3 residues ahead of where the CDR3 ends, so the germline J gene completes it. This chain joins TRBV20-1 and TRBJ2-7; 16 nucleotides match TRBD2. V lost 3 bases to trimming and J lost 2 bases; unmatched junction nucleotides: 1. The germline V gene encodes CDR1 DFQATT and CDR2 SNEGSKA (reference sequence). The CDR3 consists of 15 residues. The CDR3 DNA, read in part, is TGCAGTGCTAGGGGACTAGCGGGGGGGCCCTACGAG. Its translation: CSARGLAGGPYE. The full CDR3 reads CSARGLAGGPYEQYF.

In its sample, this clone was seen many times. Coverage ceases 3 residues before the CDR3 finishes, and the germline J gene fills in the end. This chain uses TRBV10-1 with TRBJ1-1; TRBD1 is a possible D gene (5 bases). The CDR3 loop spans 12 amino acids. Trimming cost V 8 bases and J 3 bases, with 10 bases left between them. The germline CDR1 and CDR2 sequences are WNHNN and SYGVQD (reference sequence). CDR3 region: CASPRAHTEAFF. The part of the CDR3 DNA that was read is TGCGCCAGCCCCAGGGCCCACACTGAA.

This clone was observed many times. Sequencing ends 3 residues short of the CDR3 end; the germline J gene provides the rest. The rearrangement joins TRBV5-1 to TRBJ2-1, with a weak D call TRBD1 (5 bases). The CDR3 length is 14 residues. Trimming removed 5 bases at V and 4 bases at J, with 13 bases between. In germline, CDR1 is SGHRS, CDR2 YFSETQ. The CDR3 bases that were read are TGCGCCAGCAGGGGCGACAGCCGATACAATGAG. Its protein product is CASRGDSRYNE. The whole CDR3 reads CASRGDSRYNEQFF.

This clone showed up many times. Read data end 3 residues before the CDR3 end; the end is taken from the germline J gene. This chain links TRBV20-1 with TRBJ2-7; maybe TRBD2 (5 bases). This CDR3 has 14 residues. V was cut by 0 bases and J by 5 bases, with 14 bases left in between. CDR1 is DFQATT, CDR2 SNEGSKA, per germline (reference sequence). CDR3 bases read: TGCAGTGCTAGAGATTACGGGGTTGCGGACGAG. It codes for CSARDYGVADE. The complete CDR3 sequence is CSARDYGVADEQYF.

This clone was recorded a few times. The observed sequence ends 3 residues before the CDR3 terminus, with the missing tail filled in from the germline J gene. The rearrangement joins TRBV2 to TRBJ2-3, with 9 bases identical to TRBD1. Trimming took 6 bases from V and 1 from J; bases not matched to a gene: 2. The CDR3 length is 14 residues. Germline CDR1 is SNHLY and CDR2 is FYNNEI. The CDR3 sequence is CASRDRGGTDTQYF. The CDR3 bases that were read are TGTGCCAGCAGAGACAGGGGGGGCACAGATACG. The complete variable domain, with remaining parts taken from reference TRBV2 and TRBJ2-3, reads EPEVTQTPSHQVTQMGQEVILRCVPISNHLYFYWYRQILGQKVEFLVSFYNNEISEKSEIFDDQFSVERPDGSNFTLKIRSTKLEDSAMYFCASRDRGGTDTQYFGPGTRLTVL.

In its sample, this clone was seen many times. Read data end 3 residues before the CDR3 end; the end is taken from the germline J gene. The rearrangement links TRBV2 to TRBJ1-2; unclear D gene. Trimming cost V 6 bases and J 4 bases, with 15 bases left between them. Germline-derived CDR1 and CDR2 are SNHLY and FYNNEI. This CDR3 region has 14 residues. CDR3 DNA, as far as it was read: TGTGCCAGCAGGAAAATCAGGATTCCCTATGGC. Translation: CASRKIRIPYG. The CDR3 in full is CASRKIRIPYGYTF.

This clone is medium-sized in the sample. From the germline J gene comes the end of the CDR3, since the read stops 3 residues before it. This rearrangement joins TRBV2 to TRBJ1-1; 9 bases fit TRBD1. Germline-derived CDR1 and CDR2 are SNHLY and FYNNEI. The trim removed 7 bases at V and 4 bases at J, leaving 7 bases unmatched. The CDR3 length is 14 residues. The chain's CDR3 is CASNEQGAVTEAFF. CDR3 bases read: TGTGCCAGCAACGAACAGGGGGCCGTCACTGAA.

This clone appeared many times. The missing CDR3 end, 3 residues past where the read stops, is filled in from the germline J gene. This sequence joins TRBV28 and TRBJ2-1; a possible D gene is TRBD1 (6 bases). Trimming removed 3 bases at V and 0 bases at J, with 12 bases between. Germline CDR1 MDHEN, CDR2 SYDVKM. The CDR3 spans 16 residues. The CDR3 reads CASSFEVRGSYNEQFF. The CDR3 bases that were read are TGTGCCAGCAGTTTTGAGGTCAGGGGCTCCTACAATGAG.

This clone was recorded many times. The CDR3 end falls 3 residues outside the read, so it is completed with the germline J gene. The genes are TRBV7-2 and TRBJ1-6; 7 bases line up with TRBD1. V shed 1 base, J shed 10 bases, and the junction held 7 bases outside the gene matches. Germline V lookup: CDR1 SGHTA, CDR2 FQGNSA. The CDR3 is made up of 15 amino acids. This chain's CDR3 is CASSLGAGGLSPLHF. CDR3 DNA, as far as it was read: TGTGCCAGCAGCTTAGGTGCAGGGGGACTCTCACCC.

This clone came up many times. The read ends 3 residues early relative to the CDR3; the germline J gene fills the gap. This sequence joins TRBV29-1 and TRBJ2-3; D tentatively fits TRBD1 or TRBD2 (5 bases each). Looked up from germline, CDR1 is SQVTM and CDR2 is ANQGSEA. CDR3 length equals 16 residues. V was shortened by 7 bases and J by 3 bases, with 23 bases between the two germline ends. CDR3 DNA, as far as it was read: TGCAGCGGCCTTACATCTCGGGTCAGGGAGACAGATACG. Translating it yields CSGLTSRVRETDT. The full CDR3 sequence reads CSGLTSRVRETDTQYF.

At least ten counts were recorded for this clone. The DNA ends 3 residues before the CDR3 does, and the rest of the CDR3 is filled in from the germline J gene. The sample contains more than one DNA sequence encoding this CDR3. This sequence joins TRBV7-2 and TRBJ1-4; tentative D call: TRBD1 (6 bases). The V gene lost 5 bases and the J gene lost 7 bases, with 17 bases spanning the gap. The CDR3 totals 15 residues. The germline V gene encodes CDR1 SGHTA and CDR2 FQGNSA. This chain's CDR3 is CASSTYGTRGEKLFF. The sequenced part of the CDR3 DNA is TGTGCCAGCAGCACATACGGGACAAGAGGTGAAAAA.

This clone was seen ten or more times. Read sequence stops 3 residues before the CDR3 end, and the germline J gene provides the missing end. The genes are TRBV18 and TRBJ2-7, with 8 positions matching TRBD2. This CDR3 is 14 amino acids long. J was trimmed by 4 bases and V by 3 bases; bases with no gene match: 5. The germline gives CDR1 KGHSH, CDR2 LQKENI. This CDR3 is CASSPSGVSYEQYF. The sequenced part of the CDR3 DNA is TGTGCCAGCTCACCTAGCGGGGTTTCTTACGAG.

This clone came up many times. Read data end 3 residues before the CDR3 end; the end is taken from the germline J gene. This rearrangement joins TRBV9 to TRBJ2-1; no reliable D call. Trimming took off 3 bases at V and 8 bases at J, with 12 bases between the two ends. This CDR3 has 13 amino acids. Germline CDR1 is SGDLS and CDR2 is YYNGEE. The covered CDR3 bases are TGTGCCAGCAGCGACCCTGGGCGCGATGAG. Protein product: CASSDPGRDE. The whole CDR3 protein is CASSDPGRDEQFF.

This clone was seen repeatedly, ten times or more. Incomplete CDR3 DNA: TGTGCCAGCTCACGTTTACAGAGCACAGATACG. Translation: CASSRLQSTDT. The CDR3 as a whole reads CASSRLQSTDTQYF. The rearrangement links TRBV18 to TRBJ2-3; D is uncertain. Coverage ceases 3 residues before the CDR3 finishes, and the germline J gene fills in the end. With 4 bases removed from V and 0 bases from J, the gap between germline ends came to 8 bases. This CDR3 has 14 residues. CDR1 is KGHSH, CDR2 LQKENI, per germline.

As regards this clone: The read falls 3 residues short of the CDR3 end, and the missing part is taken from the germline J gene. The rearrangement joins TRBV20-1 to TRBJ2-7; D remains ambiguous. The CDR3 is 16 residues long. Between the trimmed V and J ends, which lost 3 bases and 0 bases, there was a span of 18 bases. Germline loops: CDR1 DFQATT, CDR2 SNEGSKA (reference sequence). The part of the CDR3 DNA that was read is TGCAGTGCTAGTTCCGGCGTCAGGAGATACTCCTACGAG. Amino acid sequence: CSASSGVRRYSYE. The full CDR3 protein reads CSASSGVRRYSYEQYF.